A single sample is the source of the 5 T cell receptor beta chains below, sequenced in a study of early T cells in non-severe SARS-CoV-2 infection. TCRdb processed the 5' RACE reads anew with MiXCR; each CDR3 protein has one entry. This table has around 78,000 distinct CDR3 sequences, over 12% appearing once. The sequenced sample consisted of whole blood. The receptors were gathered from an adult who was a healthcare worker with PCR-confirmed SARS-CoV-2 infection or an uninfected control (not recorded which).

This clonotype appeared a single time. The J gene is TRBJ2-1, the V gene TRBV18; either TRBD1 or TRBD2 may supply D (5 bases each). The length of the CDR3 is 14 residues. V was pared by 3 bases and J by 8 bases, with 14 bases between. Germline V CDR1 and CDR2: KGHSH, LQKENI. CDR3 residues: CASSPPGTRDEQFF. In nucleotides, the CDR3 is TGTGCCAGCTCACCCCCAGGGACCAGGGATGAGCAGTTCTTC.

The chain combines TRBV7-3 with TRBJ2-5, with D maybe TRBD2 (6 bases). V shed 6 bases and J shed 5 bases, with 16 bases lying between them. Germline loops: CDR1 SGHTA, CDR2 FQGTGA. CDR3 size: 14 residues. CDR3: CASSLSGVSETQYF. The CDR3 DNA sequence: TGTGCCAGCAGTCTTTCGGGGGTTTCGGAGACCCAGTACTTC. Filled out from reference TRBV7-3 and TRBJ2-5, the complete variable domain reads GAGVSQTPSNKVTEKGKYVELRCDPISGHTALYWYRQSLGQGPEFLIYFQGTGAADDSGLPNDRFFAVRPEGSVSTLKIQRTERGDSAVYLCASSLSGVSETQYFGPGTRLLVL.

The genes are TRBV29-1 and TRBJ1-2; D may be TRBD1 (5 bases). Per germline, CDR1 SQVTM and CDR2 ANQGSEA. The CDR3 covers 11 residues. V was shortened by 5 bases and J by 6 bases, with 10 bases between the two germline ends. This chain's CDR3 is CSVSGLDGYTF. CDR3 bases: TGCAGCGTTTCAGGGCTCGATGGCTACACCTTC. The whole variable domain, remainder taken from reference TRBV29-1 and TRBJ1-2, is SAVISQKPSRDICQRGTSLTIQCQVDSQVTMMFWYRQQPGQSLTLIATANQGSEATYESGFVIDKFPISRPNLTFSTLTVSNMSPEDSSIYLCSVSGLDGYTFGSGTRLTVV.

The chain carries TRBV29-1 and TRBJ2-7, with 7 bases fitting TRBD1. V shed 7 bases, J shed 5 bases, and the junction held 8 bases outside the gene matches. There are 12 residues in the CDR3. Germline-derived CDR1 and CDR2 are SQVTM and ANQGSEA. CDR3 in amino acids: CSAITGAHEQYF. In nucleotides, the CDR3 is TGCAGCGCGATCACAGGGGCCCACGAGCAGTACTTC.

V gene TRBV20-1 combines with J gene TRBJ2-3; unclear D gene. Trimming removed 5 bases from V and 2 bases from J, with 14 bases in between. CDR1 DFQATT and CDR2 SNEGSKA come from the germline V gene (reference sequence). This CDR3 is built from 14 residues. Here the CDR3 reads CSARTNSNTDTQYF. The CDR3, as DNA: TGCAGTGCTCGGACCAATTCAAACACAGATACGCAGTATTTT.